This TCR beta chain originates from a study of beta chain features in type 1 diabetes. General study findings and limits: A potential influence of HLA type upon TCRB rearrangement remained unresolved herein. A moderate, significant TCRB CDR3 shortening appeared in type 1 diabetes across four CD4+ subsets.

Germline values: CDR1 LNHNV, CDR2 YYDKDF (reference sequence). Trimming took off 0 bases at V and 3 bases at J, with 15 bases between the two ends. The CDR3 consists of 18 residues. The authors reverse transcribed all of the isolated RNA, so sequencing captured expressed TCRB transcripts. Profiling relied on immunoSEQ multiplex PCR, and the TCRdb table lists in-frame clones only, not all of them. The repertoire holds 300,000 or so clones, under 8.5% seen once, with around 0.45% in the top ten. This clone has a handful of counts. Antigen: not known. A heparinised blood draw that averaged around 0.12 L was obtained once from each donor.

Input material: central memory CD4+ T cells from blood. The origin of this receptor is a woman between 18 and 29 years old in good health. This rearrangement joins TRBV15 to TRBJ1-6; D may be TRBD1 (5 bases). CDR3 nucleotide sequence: TGTGCCACCAGCAGAGATCCGCGGCAGGGCCGCTATAATTCACCCCTCCACTTT. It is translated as CATSRDPRQGRYNSPLHF.